The text below deals with one T cell receptor beta chain. The data originate from a study of technical replicates of blood from a few donors. CDR1 and CDR2 (germline): MDHEN, SYDVKM. This CDR3 is built from 15 residues. The V gene lost 5 bases and the J gene lost 2 bases, with 16 bases spanning the gap. Repertoires were generated with immunoSEQ multiplex PCR, while TCRdb's copy carries only in-frame clones and drops some. The profile shows approximately 70,000 clones, around 97% of them singletons. The TCR comes from a human donor in good health. V is TRBV28 and J is TRBJ2-7, with a possible D match to TRBD2 (6 bases). Material: T cells isolated from PBMCs. In DNA, the CDR3 is TGTGCCAGCAGTCCCCCGGACGGGAGCACCTACGAGCAGTACTTC. As protein: CASSPPDGSTYEQYF.